The rows below give T cell receptor beta chains drawn from one sample of a study of shared clonotypes between healthy human individuals. Method: immunoSEQ multiplex PCR; TCRdb's copy keeps in-frame clones and lacks some. Among about 1.5 million clones, roughly 95% were seen once, and the ten largest hold more than 0.9%. Sample: naive CD4+ T cells sorted from blood. Receptors originate from a man aged 30-40 years in good health. Each CDR3 is given with its conserved first and last residue. D genes are given only for firm matches. Some rows have no size entry. The others give once, few or many, or a class for an expanded clone.

v_gene: TRBV7-6; j_gene: TRBJ2-3; d_gene: NA; abundance: NA; CDR3aa: CASSLAQAFTDTQYF; CDR3nt: TGTGCCAGCAGCTTAGCCCAGGCGTTCACAGATACGCAGTATTTT
v_gene: TRBV30; j_gene: TRBJ1-5; d_gene: TRBD1; abundance: NA; CDR3aa: CAWSGRARGPSNQPQHF; CDR3nt: TGTGCCTGGAGTGGTAGGGCCAGGGGGCCTAGCAATCAGCCCCAGCATTTT
v_gene: TRBV5-1; j_gene: TRBJ2-7; d_gene: NA; abundance: NA; CDR3aa: CASSSTSSYEQYF; CDR3nt: TGCGCCAGCAGCTCGACGTCCTCCTACGAGCAGTACTTC
v_gene: TRBV29-1; j_gene: TRBJ1-1; d_gene: NA; abundance: NA; CDR3aa: CSVDEVRGMNTEAFF; CDR3nt: TGCAGCGTTGACGAGGTACGAGGCATGAACACTGAAGCTTTCTTT
v_gene: TRBV15; j_gene: TRBJ2-1; d_gene: NA; abundance: once; CDR3aa: CATSRGPARVYNEQFF; CDR3nt: TGTGCCACCAGCAGGGGTCCGGCGAGGGTTTATAATGAGCAGTTCTTC
v_gene: TRBV28; j_gene: TRBJ1-4; d_gene: TRBD1; abundance: NA; CDR3aa: CASRTGVEKLFF; CDR3nt: TGTGCCAGCAGAACAGGGGTTGAAAAACTGTTTTTT
v_gene: TRBV7-9; j_gene: TRBJ2-6; d_gene: TRBD1; abundance: NA; CDR3aa: CASSDDRGRITGANVLTF; CDR3nt: TGTGCCAGCAGCGACGACAGGGGGCGTATCACTGGGGCCAACGTCCTGACTTTC
v_gene: TRBV7-2; j_gene: TRBJ2-5; d_gene: NA; abundance: NA; CDR3aa: CASSSRRETQYF; CDR3nt: TGTGCCAGCAGCTCCCGGAGGGAGACCCAGTACTTC
v_gene: TRBV28; j_gene: TRBJ1-4; d_gene: NA; abundance: NA; CDR3aa: CASSDGQKYGPNEKLFF; CDR3nt: TGTGCCAGCAGTGACGGACAGAAATATGGGCCTAATGAAAAACTGTTTTTT
v_gene: TRBV5-5; j_gene: TRBJ2-3; d_gene: NA; abundance: NA; CDR3aa: CASSLAGSDTQYF; CDR3nt: TGTGCCAGCAGCTTGGCCGGCTCAGATACGCAGTATTTT
v_gene: TRBV4-1; j_gene: TRBJ2-7; d_gene: NA; abundance: NA; CDR3aa: CASSQQDRQPTYEQYF; CDR3nt: TGCGCCAGCAGCCAGCAAGACAGGCAGCCCACCTACGAGCAGTACTTC
v_gene: TRBV29-1; j_gene: TRBJ2-1; d_gene: TRBD1; abundance: NA; CDR3aa: CSVVHRGMSEQFF; CDR3nt: TGCAGCGTTGTACACAGGGGGATGTCTGAGCAGTTCTTC